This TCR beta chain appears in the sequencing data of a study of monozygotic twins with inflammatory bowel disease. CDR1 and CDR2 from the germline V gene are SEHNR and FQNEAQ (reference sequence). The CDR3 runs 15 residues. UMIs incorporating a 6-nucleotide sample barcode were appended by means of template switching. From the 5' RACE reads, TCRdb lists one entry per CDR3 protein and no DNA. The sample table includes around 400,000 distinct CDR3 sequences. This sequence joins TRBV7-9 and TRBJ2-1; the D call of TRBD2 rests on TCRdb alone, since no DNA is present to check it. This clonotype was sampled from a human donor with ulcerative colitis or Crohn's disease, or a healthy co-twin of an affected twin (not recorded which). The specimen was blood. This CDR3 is CASSLVVAGVSEQFF.